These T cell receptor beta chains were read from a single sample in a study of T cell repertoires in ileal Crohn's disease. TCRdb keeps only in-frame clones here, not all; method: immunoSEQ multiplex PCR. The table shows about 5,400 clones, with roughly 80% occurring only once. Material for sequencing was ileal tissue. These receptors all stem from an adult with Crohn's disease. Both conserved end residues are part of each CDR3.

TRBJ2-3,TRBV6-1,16,CASSEDPAGDTDTQYF
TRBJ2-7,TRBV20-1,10,CSANGYEQYF
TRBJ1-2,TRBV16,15,CASSRSTGSNYGYTF
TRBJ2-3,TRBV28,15,CASSLTAGYTDTQYF
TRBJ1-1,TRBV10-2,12,CASRDRNTEAFF
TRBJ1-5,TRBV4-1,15,CASSQDARGFQPQHF
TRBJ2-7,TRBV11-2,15,CASSAERVPTYEQYF
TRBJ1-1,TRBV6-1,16,CASSAKTGQAGGEAFF
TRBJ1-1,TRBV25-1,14,CASSGGQRYTEAFF
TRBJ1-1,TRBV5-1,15,CASSYRAGRLTEAFF
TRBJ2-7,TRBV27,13,CASKRTSSYEQYF
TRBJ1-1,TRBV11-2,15,CASSSGQGAGGEAFF
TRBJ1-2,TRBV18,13,CASSPLGRDGYTF
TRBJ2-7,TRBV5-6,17,CASSLLNLGTGIYEQYF
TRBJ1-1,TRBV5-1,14,CASSQWTENTEAFF
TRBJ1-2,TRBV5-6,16,CASRRAGTGGDYGYTF
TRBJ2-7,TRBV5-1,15,CASSSRTGGFYEQYF
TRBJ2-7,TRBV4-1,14,CASSQSGTTYEQYF
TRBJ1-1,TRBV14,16,CASSLGQRIMNTEAFF
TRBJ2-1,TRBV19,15,CASSILLAGGGEQFF
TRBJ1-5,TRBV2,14,CASRNQGLSQPQHF
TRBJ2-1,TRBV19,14,CASSISRTGFEQFF
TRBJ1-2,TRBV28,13,CASSSGQIYGYTF
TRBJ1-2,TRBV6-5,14,CASSSSAFNYGYTF
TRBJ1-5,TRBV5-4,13,CASSRQGEQPQHF
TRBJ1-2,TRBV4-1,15,CASSQAGQGNYGYTF
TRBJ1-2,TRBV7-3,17,CASSSALGGGLNYGYTF
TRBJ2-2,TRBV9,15,CASSPGDWGTGELFF
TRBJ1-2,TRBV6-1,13,CASSEGGDYGYTF
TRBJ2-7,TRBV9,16,CASSVGELAGTDEQYF
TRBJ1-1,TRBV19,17,CASSMSGRGRLNTEAFF
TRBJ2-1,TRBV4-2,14,CASSQGILSNEQFF
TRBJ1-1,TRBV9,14,CASSRDPGGTEAFF
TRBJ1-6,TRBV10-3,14,CAIRQAAGNSPPHF
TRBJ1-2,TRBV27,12,CASRAPDYGYTF
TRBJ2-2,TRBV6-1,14,CASAGTGSAGELFF
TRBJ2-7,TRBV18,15,CASSPRARGSYEQYF
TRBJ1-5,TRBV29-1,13,CSVAELDNQPQHF
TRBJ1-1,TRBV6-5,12,CASSFGEAEAFF
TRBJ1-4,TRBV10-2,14,CASRGLKSNEKLFF
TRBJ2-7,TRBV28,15,CASSLTSGRLGEQYF
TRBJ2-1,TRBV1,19,CTSSQDRGLAGGPENEQFF
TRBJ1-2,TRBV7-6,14,CASSSSRTGRGYTF
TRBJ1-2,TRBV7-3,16,CASSFPSGRAGDGYTF
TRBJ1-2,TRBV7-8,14,CASSLDLTGIGYTF
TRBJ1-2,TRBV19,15,CASKGSPIGVYGYTF
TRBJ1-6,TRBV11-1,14,CASSFRQQVSPLHF
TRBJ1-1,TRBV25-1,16,CASSGVPGQGYTEAFF
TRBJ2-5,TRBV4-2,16,CASSQGRQGWEETQYF
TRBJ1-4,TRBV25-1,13,CASSRSNNEKLFF
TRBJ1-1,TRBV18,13,CASSPTGDTEAFF
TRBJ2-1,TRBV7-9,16,CASSLARQGVANEQFF
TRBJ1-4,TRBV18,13,CASSPGLREKLFF
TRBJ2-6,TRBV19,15,CASRGSNPGANVLTF
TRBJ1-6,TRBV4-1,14,CASSKGQYNSPLHF